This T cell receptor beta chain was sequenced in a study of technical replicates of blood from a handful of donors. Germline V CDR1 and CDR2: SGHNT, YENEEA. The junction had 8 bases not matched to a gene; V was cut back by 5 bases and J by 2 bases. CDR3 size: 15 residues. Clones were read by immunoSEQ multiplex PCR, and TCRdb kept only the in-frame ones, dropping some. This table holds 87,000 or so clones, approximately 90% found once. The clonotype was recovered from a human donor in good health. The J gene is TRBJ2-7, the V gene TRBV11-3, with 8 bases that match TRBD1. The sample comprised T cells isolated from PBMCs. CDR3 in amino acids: CASSERGQGPYEQYF. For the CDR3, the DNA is TGTGCCAGCAGCGAACGAGGACAGGGTCCCTACGAGCAGTACTTC.